These T cell receptor beta chains were read from a single sample in a study of PD-L1 blockade in urothelial cancer. TCRdb's table, derived via immunoSEQ multiplex PCR, lists solely in-frame clones and lacks some. This sample has more than 85,000 clones, with 90% to 95% found just once. The source material was PBMCs, sampled around atezolizumab (anti-PD-L1) treatment. The origin of the receptors is a woman aged 80 or over with urothelial cancer. Each CDR3 is given with its conserved first and last residue. The D gene is left open where the match is weak. Not all rows give a size; the values are once, few, many and, for expanded clones, a class.

TRBV6-1	NA	few	TRBJ2-5	CASYWRGGETQYF	TGTGCCAGCTACTGGAGGGGGGGGGAGACCCAGTACTTC
TRBV23-1	NA	NA	TRBJ2-7	CASSPPHEQYF	TGCGCCAGCAGTCCCCCTCACGAGCAGTACTTC
TRBV27	TRBD1	NA	TRBJ1-2	CASSQLGQNYGYTF	TGTGCCAGCAGCCAGCTGGGACAGAACTATGGCTACACCTTC
TRBV27	TRBD1	NA	TRBJ2-1	CASRNRGTVNEQFF	TGTGCCAGCAGGAACAGGGGAACGGTAAATGAGCAGTTCTTC
TRBV2	NA	NA	TRBJ1-5	CASSSGHSNQPQHF	TGTGCCAGCAGTTCGGGACATAGCAATCAGCCCCAGCATTTT
TRBV5-1	TRBD2	NA	TRBJ2-1	CASSWPPGLAGNEQFF	TGCGCCAGCAGCTGGCCCCCGGGACTAGCGGGGAATGAGCAGTTCTTC
TRBV9	TRBD1	NA	TRBJ1-4	CASSVTGTGGEKLFF	TGTGCCAGCAGCGTAACCGGGACAGGGGGTGAAAAACTGTTTTTT
TRBV28	NA	NA	TRBJ2-4	CASSFSPPYWREKNIQYF	TGTGCCAGCAGTTTTAGTCCCCCATACTGGCGGGAAAAAAACATTCAGTACTTC
TRBV6-1	TRBD1	NA	TRBJ2-7	CASSDGTGGAGAYEQYF	TGTGCCAGCAGTGATGGGACAGGGGGCGCAGGGGCCTACGAGCAGTACTTC
TRBV10-3	TRBD1	once	TRBJ2-7	CAISSPGQGLYEQYF	TGTGCCATCAGCTCCCCGGGACAGGGCCTGTACGAGCAGTACTTC
TRBV7-9	NA	NA	TRBJ2-1	CASRITGSYNEQFF	TGTGCCAGCAGGATTACTGGGAGTTACAATGAGCAGTTCTTC
TRBV5-1	TRBD1	NA	TRBJ2-7	CASSFGTGGAFPYEQYF	TGCGCCAGCAGCTTTGGGACAGGGGGCGCTTTTCCCTACGAGCAGTACTTC
TRBV5-8	NA	NA	TRBJ1-1	CASSLAGNTEAFF	TGTGCCAGCAGCTTAGCCGGGAACACTGAAGCTTTCTTT
TRBV4-1	TRBD2	NA	TRBJ2-3	CASSQVTSGTDTQYF	TGCGCCAGCAGCCAAGTGACTAGCGGCACAGATACGCAGTATTTT
TRBV7-9	NA	NA	TRBJ2-2	CASTSYGELFF	TGTGCCAGCACTTCCTACGGGGAGCTGTTTTTT